The subject of this entry is one T cell receptor beta chain. Using immunoSEQ multiplex PCR, the repertoire was profiled, and TCRdb retains in-frame clones only, with some absent. The sample includes 260,000 or so clones, more than 65% seen only once; the top ten take less than 15%. This sample was taken from a study of control samples from healthy donors and cancer patients. The CDR3 is 16 residues long. V shed 1 base, J shed 4 bases, and the junction held 10 bases outside the gene matches. Germline-derived CDR1 and CDR2 are KGHSH and LQKENI. This clonotype was sampled from a woman aged 60-75 years with lung cancer. The sample comprised PBMCs. This chain connects TRBV18 to TRBJ2-7, with TRBD1 matching over 7 bases. The CDR3 DNA follows: TGTGCCAGCTCACCACAACTACTCAGGGGGTCGTACGAGCAGTACTTC. The encoded protein is CASSPQLLRGSYEQYF.